A single sample gave rise to the 25 T cell receptor beta chains below, sequenced in a study of blood T cells in healthy people across ages. The authors ran a second PCR of about 6 to 12 cycles using a sample-barcoded 5' primer and a J-beta primer mix. Each CDR3 protein is one row after TCRdb ran MiXCR on the 5' RACE reads. The sample consists of 1.6 million or so distinct CDR3 sequences, about 32% of them appearing once. Sequenced: blood. Receptors were obtained from a woman aged 30 to 39 in good health.

This clonotype appeared a few times. The chain employs TRBV7-9 and TRBJ1-2; 8 bases are shared with TRBD1. J was trimmed by 7 bases and V by 3 bases; bases with no gene match: 4. Looked up from germline, CDR1 is SEHNR and CDR2 is FQNEAQ (reference sequence). The CDR3 runs 13 residues. CDR3 amino acids: CASSLTGAAGYTF. The CDR3 DNA reads as TGTGCCAGCAGCTTGACAGGGGCCGCTGGCTACACCTTC. Using reference TRBV7-9 and TRBJ1-2 for the parts outside the CDR3, the full variable domain is DTGVSQNPRHKITKRGQNVTFRCDPISEHNRLYWYRQTLGQGPEFLTYFQNEAQLEKSRLLSDRFSAERPKGSFSTLEIQRTEQGDSAMYLCASSLTGAAGYTFGSGTRLTVV.

The chain links TRBV20-1 to TRBJ1-1; the D is unclear. The CDR3 spans 12 residues. V shed 3 bases and J shed 7 bases, with 12 bases lying between them. Germline V gene sequence: CDR1 DFQATT, CDR2 SNEGSKA (reference sequence). CDR3 in amino acids: CSARGRSYEAFF. DNA of the CDR3: TGCAGTGCTAGGGGCAGGTCCTATGAAGCTTTCTTT.

This clonotype was seen at least ten times. The rearrangement joins TRBV15 to TRBJ2-2; TRBD1 matches at 10 bases. The CDR3 has 16 amino acids. V gave up 0 bases and J gave up 7 bases; unmatched junction bases: 5. CDR1 and CDR2 (germline): LNHNV, YYDKDF (reference sequence). The CDR3 here is CATSREGQGLVGELFF. CDR3 DNA sequence: TGTGCCACCAGCAGAGAGGGACAGGGGCTAGTCGGGGAGCTGTTTTTT.

This clonotype occurred a few times. This sequence joins TRBV9 and TRBJ2-7; the D gene is possibly TRBD2 (6 bases). Between the trimmed V and J ends, which lost 4 bases and 3 bases, there was a span of 14 bases. Germline V gives CDR1 SGDLS, CDR2 YYNGEE. The length of the CDR3 is 14 residues. CDR3 sequence (DNA): TGTGCCAGCAGCTCCAAGGGGCGGGGCTACGAGCAGTACTTC. Residues: CASSSKGRGYEQYF.

J is TRBJ2-3 and V is TRBV20-1, with 12 bases matching TRBD2. The CDR3 covers 18 residues. J was trimmed by 0 bases and V by 3 bases; bases with no gene match: 10. CDR1 DFQATT and CDR2 SNEGSKA come from the germline V gene (reference sequence). CDR3 amino acids: CSARMSTSGSTSTDTQYF. The CDR3 region has the DNA TGCAGTGCTAGGATGTCGACTAGCGGGAGTACTAGCACAGATACGCAGTATTTT.

V gene TRBV30 combines with J gene TRBJ2-1, with unresolved D. CDR3 length: 13 amino acids. Germline values: CDR1 GTSNPN, CDR2 SVGIG (reference sequence). Trimming left V 2 bases short and J 5 bases short, with 10 bases between. CDR3 nucleotides: TGTGCCTGGAGTCTAGGGCTTGACAATGAGCAGTTCTTC. Encoded protein: CAWSLGLDNEQFF.

This clonotype was detected once. A much larger clone lies one base from this, so it may be a read error. The gene calls are TRBV28 and TRBJ2-7; 9 bases are shared with TRBD1. The DNA end is more similar to TRBJ2-5, so the J call may be wrong. Germline CDR1 and CDR2: MDHEN and SYDVKM. This CDR3 has 14 amino acids. CDR3 in DNA: TGTGCCAGCAGGGCCTACAGGGGGCCGGAGACCCAGTACTTC. Its translation is CASRAYRGPETQYF.

J is TRBJ2-5 and V is TRBV24-1; D possibly corresponds to TRBD2 (5 bases). V was pared by 3 bases and J by 5 bases, with 18 bases between. Germline CDR1 and CDR2: KGHDR and SFDVKD. The CDR3 contains 16 residues. In DNA form, the CDR3 reads TGTGCCACCAGTGATCCCCTCACAGTGACGGGGGAGACCCAGTACTTC. Translating gives CATSDPLTVTGETQYF.

The chain recombines TRBV15 with TRBJ1-2, with 8 bases identical to TRBD1. The CDR3 loop spans 15 amino acids. Germline values: CDR1 LNHNV, CDR2 YYDKDF (reference sequence). Trimming removed 3 bases from V and 6 bases from J; junction bases left unmatched: 9. The CDR3 protein is CATSSTLDRGNGYTF. Written as DNA, the CDR3 is TGTGCCACCAGCAGCACCCTCGACAGGGGCAATGGCTACACCTTC.

This clonotype was counted between two and nine times. The V gene is TRBV9, the J gene TRBJ2-5; 12 bases fit TRBD2. The better agreement between TRBJ2-7 and the DNA end casts doubt on the J call. CDR1 and CDR2 from the germline V gene are SGDLS and YYNGEE. The CDR3 consists of 18 residues. The CDR3 bases are TGTGCCAGCAGCGTAGCCCCCTCCCAGGGACTAGCGGGCTACGAGCAGTACTTC. This translates into CASSVAPSQGLAGYEQYF.

This rearrangement joins TRBV9 to TRBJ2-3; 12 bases align to TRBD2. CDR3 length equals 18 residues. Germline V gene data show CDR1 as SGDLS and CDR2 as YYNGEE. The V gene end was trimmed by 10 bases and the J gene end by 2 bases; junction bases not matched to a gene: 17. The CDR3 loop reads CAGSETSLAGGNTDTQYF. The CDR3 coding sequence is TGTGCCGGAAGCGAGACCTCCCTAGCGGGAGGGAACACAGATACGCAGTATTTT.

The genes are TRBV5-8 and TRBJ1-1; unclear D gene. Per the germline V gene, CDR1 is SGHTS and CDR2 is YDEGEE. CDR3 length: 15 amino acids. Trimming took 2 bases from V and 2 from J, leaving 13 bases between them. The chain's CDR3 is CASSFRGARNTEAFF. CDR3 DNA sequence: TGTGCCAGCAGCTTTCGGGGAGCTCGAAACACTGAAGCTTTCTTT.

This sequence joins TRBV6-1 and TRBJ2-1; D possibly matches TRBD1 or TRBD2 (5 bases each). The CDR3 consists of 12 residues. Trimming cost V 2 bases and J 13 bases, with 12 bases left between them. CDR1 and CDR2 (germline): MNHNS, SASEGT. Here the CDR3 DNA reads TGTGCCAGCAGTGAAAGGGGAGAGACCCAGTTCTTC. Translation gives CASSERGETQFF.

This clonotype occurred a few times. The chain joins TRBV6-6 to TRBJ1-5, with D maybe TRBD1 (5 bases). From germline, CDR1 is MNHNY and CDR2 SVGAGI (reference sequence). The germline V and J ends were trimmed by 5 bases and 0 bases, with 14 bases remaining between them. The CDR3 contains 16 residues. The CDR3 coding sequence is TGTGCCAGCAGTCAGGGACCCCGGACTAGCAATCAGCCCCAGCATTTT. Translating it yields CASSQGPRTSNQPQHF.

This clonotype has only a few counts. J is TRBJ2-7 and V is TRBV7-8, with D hard to call. V lost 5 bases, J lost 0 bases, and 8 bases lay in between. Per germline, CDR1 SGHVS and CDR2 FQNEAQ. This CDR3 region has 13 residues. The CDR3 DNA sequence: TGTGCCAGCAGCCATTCAGACTCCTACGAGCAGTACTTC. Translated: CASSHSDSYEQYF.

This clonotype was found a few times. The CDR3 is CASSVGRAPSNEQFF. The DNA of the CDR3 is TGTGCCAGCAGCGTGGGGAGGGCACCGTCCAATGAGCAGTTCTTC. The chain is built from TRBV9 and TRBJ2-1; 7 nucleotides align to TRBD2. V shed 2 bases, J shed 6 bases, and the junction held 8 bases outside the gene matches. Germline V gene data show CDR1 as SGDLS and CDR2 as YYNGEE. CDR3 length: 15 amino acids.

This sequence joins TRBV5-1 and TRBJ2-5; the D gene is possibly TRBD1 (5 bases). V was trimmed by 0 bases and J by 2 bases, leaving 14 bases between them. CDR1 and CDR2 from the germline V gene are SGHRS and YFSETQ. The CDR3 is 16 residues long. The CDR3 coding sequence is TGCGCCAGCAGCTTGGTTAGCAGGGCAAGTCAAGAGACCCAGTACTTC. It specifies CASSLVSRASQETQYF.

The rearrangement uses TRBV7-3 and TRBJ2-7; D possibly corresponds to TRBD1 (5 bases). V shed 6 bases and J shed 3 bases, with 12 bases lying between them. Per germline, CDR1 SGHTA and CDR2 FQGTGA. The CDR3 spans 13 residues. CDR3 loop: CASSSDSGYEQYF. The DNA for the CDR3 is TGTGCCAGCAGTTCTGACAGTGGCTACGAGCAGTACTTC.

With regard to this clonotype: With a much larger clone just one base away, this may be a read error. The chain employs TRBV20-1 and TRBJ2-7, with 8 bases identical to TRBD2. The CDR3 consists of 12 residues. The germline gives CDR1 DFQATT, CDR2 SNEGSKA (reference sequence). The DNA for the CDR3 is TGCAGGGCTAGCCAGCGGGAGAACGAGCAGTACTTC. Protein product: CRASQRENEQYF.

In this sample, this clonotype turned up a few times. The genes are TRBV6-5 and TRBJ2-2, with D unresolved. Germline V gene lookup returns CDR1 MNHEY and CDR2 SVGAGI. V dropped 5 bases and J dropped 6 bases, with 7 bases sitting between them. The CDR3 covers 12 residues. The CDR3 here is CASSPLPGELFF. CDR3 DNA: TGTGCCAGCAGTCCGCTGCCCGGGGAGCTGTTTTTT.

The J gene is TRBJ1-1, the V gene TRBV7-2; D call uncertain. The germline V and J ends were trimmed by 7 bases and 3 bases, with 21 bases remaining between them. CDR3 size: 16 residues. The germline gives CDR1 SGHTA, CDR2 FQGNSA. CDR3 coding DNA: TGTGCCAGCACCATAAATGGAGAGGGTGTATACACTGAAGCTTTCTTT. Translation: CASTINGEGVYTEAFF.

The chain joins TRBV9 to TRBJ2-3; 10 bases fit TRBD2. The CDR3 is made up of 17 amino acids. V gave up 3 bases and J gave up 2 bases; unmatched junction bases: 9. In germline, CDR1 is SGDLS, CDR2 YYNGEE. The CDR3 region is CASSADLAGDATDTQYF. DNA for the CDR3: TGTGCCAGCAGCGCGGACCTAGCGGGGGATGCCACAGATACGCAGTATTTT.

Details on this clonotype: This likely comes from a read error, as the CDR3 has no conserved phenylalanine or tryptophan at its end. Written as DNA, the CDR3 is TGCGCTAGCAGCAAGAGCTGGGAGCCCTATAATTCACCCCTCCACTTG. Protein: CASSKSWEPYNSPLHL. V gene TRBV5-1 combines with J gene TRBJ1-6, with no clear D. The germline gives CDR1 SGHRS, CDR2 YFSETQ. The CDR3 spans 16 residues.

The chain carries TRBV12-5 and TRBJ2-1, with 8 bases fitting TRBD2. After removal of 6 bases from V and 9 bases from J, the junction contained 13 bases not matched to a gene. The CDR3 is made up of 15 amino acids. Germline loops: CDR1 LGHNT, CDR2 FRNRAP. The CDR3 sequence: CASGSGRGGLSEQFF. The CDR3 coding sequence is TGTGCTAGTGGATCCGGACGGGGGGGACTTAGTGAGCAGTTCTTC.

This chain uses TRBV7-9 with TRBJ2-1; 10 positions agree with TRBD2. V gave up 3 bases and J gave up 4 bases; unmatched junction bases: 0. CDR3 length: 14 residues. Germline lookup yields CDR1 SEHNR and CDR2 FQNEAQ (reference sequence). This chain's CDR3 is CASSFSGRYNEQFF. The DNA for the CDR3 is TGTGCCAGCAGCTTTAGCGGGAGGTACAATGAGCAGTTCTTC.